This TCR beta chain was profiled in a study of T-cell reconstitution after alpha-beta-depleted transplantation in children. Study-level findings and limits: Surviving recipient T cells and thymic progenitors produced the high day-60 TCRbeta diversity seen in some patients. Hyperexpanded clones declined; after one year, newly produced T cells mostly supplied diversity.

The CDR3 runs to 14 residues. Germline lookup yields CDR1 SQVTM and CDR2 ANQGSEA. With 6 bases clipped from V and 1 base from J, the junction kept 6 bases outside the gene matches. With regard to this clonotype: Its matching antigen is unknown.

The TCRbeta library was prepared with unique molecular identifiers. From the PCR reads, TCRdb called clonotypes with MiXCR, one entry per CDR3 protein. Of around 450,000 distinct CDR3 sequences in the sample, 43% were seen once. This receptor was taken from a girl under 10 years old with aplastic anemia, due to receive a stem cell transplant. Sequences were derived from PBMCs, sampled before TCRalphabeta/CD19-depleted stem cell transplant. V usage is TRBV29-1 and J usage is TRBJ2-7; 10 nucleotides line up with TRBD1. CDR3 in amino acids: CSVRGTGASYEQYF. The DNA of the CDR3 is TGCAGCGTGAGGGGGACAGGGGCGTCCTACGAGCAGTACTTC.